The 26 T cell receptor beta chains below come from one sample, sequenced in a study of blood T cell repertoires in COVID-19. TCRdb's copy holds only in-frame clones and misses some; the assay was immunoSEQ multiplex PCR. The table lists over 50,000 clones, more than 75% of them singletons. Sequenced sample: peripheral blood. The receptors shown here come from a man in his 60s with acute or convalescent COVID-19.

The chain links TRBV2 to TRBJ1-2; 10 bases align to TRBD1. J gave up 7 bases and V 3 bases, and 8 bases lay outside the gene matches. The CDR3 sequence is 15 residues long. Germline CDR1 reads SNHLY; CDR2 reads FYNNEI. The CDR3 reads CASSERDRGISGYTF. CDR3 coding DNA: TGTGCCAGCAGTGAGCGGGACAGGGGAATCAGTGGCTACACCTTC.

This chain joins TRBV7-8 and TRBJ1-1; TRBD1 matches at 9 bases. The CDR3 has 15 residues. The V and J ends lost 6 bases and 4 bases, in that order; junction bases with no gene match: 9. CDR1 SGHVS and CDR2 FQNEAQ come from the germline V gene. The CDR3 protein is CASSLLDRGGTEAFF. CDR3 nucleotide sequence: TGTGCCAGCAGTTTACTGGACAGGGGTGGCACTGAAGCTTTCTTT.

V usage is TRBV6-6 and J usage is TRBJ1-4; 11 bases agree with TRBD1. CDR3 length: 17 residues. CDR1 is MNHNY and CDR2 is SVGAGI in the germline V gene (reference sequence). Trimming removed 5 bases from V and 3 bases from J; junction bases left unmatched: 8. The CDR3: CASSLGQGAGSNEKLFF. The CDR3 nucleotides read TGTGCCAGCAGTCTCGGACAGGGGGCGGGTTCTAATGAAAAACTGTTTTTT.

The chain couples TRBV9 to TRBJ2-3, with TRBD2 matching 10 bases. The CDR3 consists of 19 residues. CDR1 SGDLS and CDR2 YYNGEE come from the germline V gene. The junction had 10 bases not matched to a gene; V was cut back by 0 bases and J by 0 bases. CDR3 sequence: CASSVAASGGRKSTDTQYF. The DNA of the CDR3 is TGTGCCAGCAGCGTAGCGGCTAGCGGGGGCCGTAAAAGCACAGATACGCAGTATTTT.

The chain carries TRBV5-6 and TRBJ2-7; D is perhaps TRBD1 (6 bases). Trimming took 6 bases from V and 5 from J, leaving 15 bases between them. Germline V CDR1 and CDR2: SGHDT, YYEEEE. The CDR3 spans 13 residues. CDR3 residues: CASTLRYRDEQYF. CDR3 bases: TGTGCCAGCACCCTGAGGTACAGGGACGAGCAGTACTTC.

The chain uses TRBV15 and TRBJ2-1, with D possibly matching TRBD2 (6 bases). The length of the CDR3 is 13 residues. The V gene's germline CDR1 is LNHNV and CDR2 YYDKDF (reference sequence). The ends were cut back, 5 bases at V and 4 bases at J, with 9 bases in the middle. CDR3 protein: CATSQGLYNEQFF. CDR3 nucleotide sequence: TGTGCCACCAGCCAGGGACTGTACAATGAGCAGTTCTTC.

The count of this clone is one. V gene TRBV6-2 or TRBV6-3 combines with J gene TRBJ2-5; 10 bases map to TRBD2. The CDR3 consists of 20 residues. CDR1 and CDR2 from the germline V gene are MNHEY and SVGEGT. V gave up 0 bases and J gave up 0 bases; unmatched junction bases: 13. The CDR3 loop reads CASSYSRLAGAKRYQETQYF. CDR3 sequence (DNA): TGTGCCAGCAGTTACTCGAGGCTAGCGGGGGCCAAACGGTACCAAGAGACCCAGTACTTC.

The rearrangement links TRBV19 to TRBJ2-2; D unclear. Germline CDR1 is LNHDA and CDR2 is SQIVND (reference sequence). V was cut by 7 bases and J by 5 bases, with 11 bases left in between. The CDR3 sequence is 13 residues long. The CDR3 is CASKQRRTGELFF. CDR3 in DNA: TGTGCCAGTAAGCAGCGCCGTACCGGGGAGCTGTTTTTT.

This chain's CDR3 is CASSRGTVGYTF. CDR3 coding DNA: TGTGCCAGCAGTCGGGGGACAGTTGGCTACACCTTC. The rearrangement uses TRBV12-3 or TRBV12-4 and TRBJ1-2; 7 bases match TRBD1. CDR3 length: 12 amino acids. Trimming took 5 bases from V and 7 from J; bases not matched to a gene: 4.

This rearrangement joins TRBV5-6 to TRBJ1-4; D uncertain. CDR3 length: 14 amino acids. CDR1 and CDR2 (germline): SGHDT, YYEEEE. Trimming stripped 4 bases from V and 0 bases from J, with 7 bases between. CDR3 loop: CASSTVTTNEKLFF. In DNA, the CDR3 is TGTGCCAGCAGCACGGTCACAACTAATGAAAAACTGTTTTTT.

This clone has a handful of counts. V and J are TRBV5-6 and TRBJ1-5; D possibly corresponds to TRBD1 (5 bases). Trimming shortened V by 3 bases and J by 5 bases, and 6 bases separated the two germline ends. CDR3 length: 12 residues. Looked up from germline, CDR1 is SGHDT and CDR2 is YYEEEE. The CDR3: CASSSRDQPQHF. DNA for the CDR3: TGTGCCAGCAGCTCCAGGGATCAGCCCCAGCATTTT.

The rearrangement links TRBV5-6 to TRBJ1-5, with D possibly being TRBD1 (5 bases). Trimming shortened V by 0 bases and J by 6 bases, and 10 bases separated the two germline ends. CDR3 size: 14 residues. Germline V gives CDR1 SGHDT, CDR2 YYEEEE. In nucleotides, the CDR3 is TGTGCCAGCAGCTTGGAAGGGGAGGGTCAGCCCCAGCATTTT. This translates into CASSLEGEGQPQHF.

The V and J genes are TRBV5-1 and TRBJ2-7, with 14 bases that match TRBD2. Germline CDR1 and CDR2: SGHRS and YFSETQ. J gave up 0 bases and V 4 bases, and 6 bases lay outside the gene matches. The CDR3 is made up of 17 amino acids. CDR3 in DNA: TGCGCCAGCAGCCTCCGGACTAGCGGGGGGAGCTCCTACGAGCAGTACTTC. It is translated as CASSLRTSGGSSYEQYF.

The table lists this clone with a count of one. This chain uses TRBV16 with TRBJ2-1; 11 bases align to TRBD1. This CDR3 has 16 amino acids. The V gene's germline CDR1 is KGHSY and CDR2 FQNENV. Trimming took 3 bases from V and 3 from J; bases not matched to a gene: 4. CDR3 in amino acids: CASSHPGTGGYNEQFF. The CDR3 DNA reads as TGTGCCAGCAGCCATCCCGGGACAGGGGGCTACAATGAGCAGTTCTTC.

This clone was found once. The chain combines TRBV25-1 with TRBJ2-4; 7 positions agree with TRBD1. Per germline, CDR1 MGHDK and CDR2 SYGVNS. The length of the CDR3 is 17 residues. The ends lost 1 base at V and 4 bases at J; junction bases unmatched: 10. CDR3 region: CASSEFQTGSSKNIQYF. CDR3 nucleotides: TGTGCCAGCAGTGAATTCCAGACAGGGTCGTCTAAAAACATTCAGTACTTC.

This chain joins TRBV10-1 and TRBJ1-3; the D gene is possibly TRBD1 (5 bases). Germline CDR1 and CDR2: WNHNN and SYGVQD (reference sequence). The ends were cut back, 11 bases at V and 1 base at J, with 21 bases in the middle. The CDR3 length is 16 residues. CDR3: CAGYVGREVSGNTIYF. The CDR3, as DNA: TGCGCCGGGTACGTGGGACGGGAGGTATCTGGAAACACCATATATTTT.

J is TRBJ1-5 and V is TRBV27, with 7 bases identical to TRBD1. Per germline, CDR1 MNHEY and CDR2 SMNVEV (reference sequence). After removal of 5 bases from V and 3 bases from J, the junction contained 4 bases not matched to a gene. This CDR3 is 14 amino acids long. The CDR3 sequence: CASSQGVDNQPQHF. The CDR3 coding sequence is TGTGCCAGCAGTCAGGGGGTCGACAATCAGCCCCAGCATTTT.

The chain couples TRBV7-2 to TRBJ1-5, with no clear D. The germline V gene encodes CDR1 SGHTA and CDR2 FQGNSA. Trimming took off 2 bases at V and 0 bases at J, with 14 bases between the two ends. The CDR3 is made up of 17 amino acids. CDR3 coding DNA: TGTGCCAGCAGCTTACTGGGAGGGTCTTATAGCAATCAGCCCCAGCATTTT. Encoded protein: CASSLLGGSYSNQPQHF. The full variable domain, with the rest looked up from reference TRBV7-2 and TRBJ1-5, is GAGVSQSPSNKVTEKGKDVELRCDPISGHTALYWYRQSLGQGLEFLIYFQGNSAPDKSGLPSDRFSAERTGGSVSTLTIQRTQQEDSAVYLCASSLLGGSYSNQPQHFGDGTRLSIL.

V gene TRBV18 combines with J gene TRBJ1-5; TRBD1 matches at 7 bases. This CDR3 has 14 residues. Germline lookup yields CDR1 KGHSH and CDR2 LQKENI. The ends lost 6 bases at V and 4 bases at J; junction bases unmatched: 6. The CDR3 coding sequence is TGTGCCAGCTCGCCCGGGACAGCTAATCAGCCCCAGCATTTT. Protein product: CASSPGTANQPQHF.

V gene TRBV9 combines with J gene TRBJ2-3; 13 bases align to TRBD2. The CDR3 runs to 16 residues. Per germline, CDR1 SGDLS and CDR2 YYNGEE. With 4 bases clipped from V and 3 bases from J, the junction kept 5 bases outside the gene matches. The CDR3 is CASSFSTSGGTDTQYF. CDR3 in DNA: TGTGCCAGCAGCTTCTCGACTAGCGGGGGGACAGATACGCAGTATTTT.

V is TRBV19 and J is TRBJ1-2, with TRBD1 matching 11 bases. The CDR3 contains 15 residues. Germline lookup yields CDR1 LNHDA and CDR2 SQIVND (reference sequence). V gave up 5 bases and J gave up 8 bases; unmatched junction bases: 10. CDR3 sequence (DNA): TGTGCCAGTAGTGTCCGGACAGGGGGCGCGGGGGGCTACACCTTC. Translated: CASSVRTGGAGGYTF.

The chain joins TRBV6-6 to TRBJ1-6; the D is unclear. Trimming shortened V by 7 bases and J by 1 base, and 11 bases separated the two germline ends. Germline V gene lookup returns CDR1 MNHNY and CDR2 SVGAGI (reference sequence). This CDR3 comprises 15 residues. The CDR3 protein is CASKGGMSYNSPLHF. The DNA of the CDR3 is TGTGCCAGCAAAGGAGGCATGTCCTATAATTCACCCCTCCACTTT.

The V and J genes are TRBV11-2 and TRBJ2-1; TRBD2 might be the D (6 bases). Trimming cost V 4 bases and J 10 bases, with 17 bases left between them. From germline, CDR1 is SGHAT and CDR2 FQNNGV. The CDR3 is made up of 14 amino acids. The CDR3 nucleotides are TGTGCCAGCAGCTCTTCGGGACCCCGGGAGGAGCAGTTCTTC. Protein product: CASSSSGPREEQFF.

The rearrangement joins TRBV5-1 to TRBJ2-1; 12 bases are shared with TRBD1. CDR1 and CDR2 from the germline V gene are SGHRS and YFSETQ. V lost 5 bases and J lost 8; bases outside the gene matches: 8. The length of the CDR3 is 15 residues. The CDR3 nucleotides read TGCGCCAGCAGGTACGGCGGGACAGGGGGCGATGAGCAGTTCTTC. Residues: CASRYGGTGGDEQFF.

V usage is TRBV19 and J usage is TRBJ1-5; 9 nucleotides agree with TRBD1. J gave up 3 bases and V 7 bases, and 4 bases lay outside the gene matches. The CDR3 is made up of 14 amino acids. CDR1 is LNHDA and CDR2 is SQIVND in the germline V gene (reference sequence). The CDR3 protein is CASMGTGNNQPQHF. As DNA, the CDR3 is TGTGCCAGTATGGGGACAGGGAACAATCAGCCCCAGCATTTT.

The chain employs TRBV10-3 and TRBJ1-2, with 10 bases that match TRBD1. V was clipped by 6 bases and J by 6 bases; unmatched bases: 4. CDR3 length: 13 amino acids. Germline V lookup: CDR1 ENHRY, CDR2 SYGVKD. The CDR3 protein is CAIRSGQGNGYTF. The CDR3 DNA is TGTGCCATCAGATCGGGACAGGGGAATGGCTACACCTTC.